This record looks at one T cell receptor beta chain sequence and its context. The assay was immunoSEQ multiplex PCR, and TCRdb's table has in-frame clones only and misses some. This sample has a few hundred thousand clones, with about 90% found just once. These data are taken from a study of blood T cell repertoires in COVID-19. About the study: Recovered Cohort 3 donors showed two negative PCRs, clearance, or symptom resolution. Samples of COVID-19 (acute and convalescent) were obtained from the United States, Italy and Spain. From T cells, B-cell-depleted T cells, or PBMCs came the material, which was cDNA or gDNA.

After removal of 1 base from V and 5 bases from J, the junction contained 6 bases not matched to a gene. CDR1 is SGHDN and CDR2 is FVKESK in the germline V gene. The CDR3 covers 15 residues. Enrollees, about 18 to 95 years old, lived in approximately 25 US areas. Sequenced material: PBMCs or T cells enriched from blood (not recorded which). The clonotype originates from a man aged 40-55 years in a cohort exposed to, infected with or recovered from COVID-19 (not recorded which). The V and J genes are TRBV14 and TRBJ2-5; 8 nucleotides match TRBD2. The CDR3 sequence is CASSQVGLVGETQYF. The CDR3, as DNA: TGTGCCAGCAGCCAAGTGGGACTAGTCGGCGAGACCCAGTACTTC.